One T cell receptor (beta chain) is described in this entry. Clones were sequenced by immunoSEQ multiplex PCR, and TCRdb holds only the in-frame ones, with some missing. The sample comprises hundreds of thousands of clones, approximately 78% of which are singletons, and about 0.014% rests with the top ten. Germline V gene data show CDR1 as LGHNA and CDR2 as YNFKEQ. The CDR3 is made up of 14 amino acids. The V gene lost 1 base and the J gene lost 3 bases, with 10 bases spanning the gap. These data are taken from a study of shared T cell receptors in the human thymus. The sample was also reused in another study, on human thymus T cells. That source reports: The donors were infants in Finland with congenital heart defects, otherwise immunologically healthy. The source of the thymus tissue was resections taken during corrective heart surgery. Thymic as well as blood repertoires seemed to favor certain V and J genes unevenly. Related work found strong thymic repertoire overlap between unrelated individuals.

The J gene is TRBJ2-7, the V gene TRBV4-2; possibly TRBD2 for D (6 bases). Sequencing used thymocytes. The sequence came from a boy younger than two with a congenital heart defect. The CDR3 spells CASSQGRGGYEQYF. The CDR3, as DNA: TGTGCCAGCAGCCAAGGGCGGGGAGGCTACGAGCAGTACTTC.